The rows below give T cell receptor beta chains drawn from one sample of a study of PD-L1 blockade in urothelial cancer. Assay: immunoSEQ multiplex PCR; the TCRdb copy retains only in-frame clones and omits some. The sample contains 45,000 to 65,000 clones, nearly 85% of which appear only once. The starting material was PBMCs, obtained around atezolizumab (anti-PD-L1) treatment. Receptors originate from a man in his forties with urothelial cancer. The CDR3 runs from the conserved cysteine through the conserved F or W. D genes are given only for firm matches. The size of a clone is reported for some rows only, either as once, few or many, or as a class for expanded clones.

-	12	TRBV6-5	TRBJ2-1	once	TGTGCCAGCAGCAATCTGCGGGGTGAGCAGTTCTTC	CASSNLRGEQFF
TRBD1	18	TRBV30	TRBJ2-7	-	TGTGCCTGGAAGTCCACTTTGCGGGGACAGGGGTACTCCTACGAGCAGTACTTC	CAWKSTLRGQGYSYEQYF
TRBD1	15	TRBV4-1	TRBJ1-1	-	TGCGCCAGCAGCCAAGGTGTGACAGGGGTCACTGAAGCTTTCTTT	CASSQGVTGVTEAFF
-	16	TRBV11-3	TRBJ2-2	-	TGTGCCAGCAGCTTATTCACCAGCGCGAACACCGGGGAGCTGTTTTTT	CASSLFTSANTGELFF
-	14	TRBV4-1	TRBJ1-5	few	TGCGCCAGCAGCCAAGTTCCGCGGGATCAGCCCCAGCATTTT	CASSQVPRDQPQHF
TRBD1	15	TRBV5-1	TRBJ2-1	-	TGCGCCAGCAGCATGACAGGGGGCTCCTACAATGAGCAGTTCTTC	CASSMTGGSYNEQFF
TRBD2	17	TRBV7-2	TRBJ2-7	-	TGTGCCAGCAGCTTGATATCCGGGACTAGCTACTCCTACGAGCAGTACTTC	CASSLISGTSYSYEQYF
-	14	TRBV28	TRBJ1-1	-	TGTGCCAGCAGTTTTCTTCCAGGGTCCGTGGGAGCTTTCTTT	CASSFLPGSVGAFF
TRBD1	13	TRBV30	TRBJ2-1	once	TGTGCCTGGAGTGGACAGGGGAAGGGTGAGCAGTTCTTC	CAWSGQGKGEQFF
TRBD1	12	TRBV29-1	TRBJ2-1	-	TGCAGCATCCGGGACAGATACAATGAGCAGTTCTTC	CSIRDRYNEQFF
-	19	TRBV28	TRBJ2-3	-	TGTGCCAGCAGCCTACAAGGGACAGTAGGAGGGAAGGGAGGAGATACGCAGTATTTT	CASSLQGTVGGKGGDTQYF
-	15	TRBV7-2	TRBJ2-5	-	TGTGCCAGCAGCCCAGGGGACACCGGTAAAGAGACCCAGTACTTC	CASSPGDTGKETQYF
TRBD1	14	TRBV6-6	TRBJ2-3	-	TGTGCCAGCAGGACAGGGGTGATGACAGATACGCAGTATTTT	CASRTGVMTDTQYF
-	14	TRBV27	TRBJ2-7	-	TGTGCCAGCAGTTTATCGCCCTACTCCTACGAGCAGTACTTC	CASSLSPYSYEQYF
-	14	TRBV9	TRBJ2-3	once	TGTGCCAGCAGCGTAGAACTAGCCAAGGGAACGCAGTATTTT	CASSVELAKGTQYF
TRBD2	17	TRBV15	TRBJ2-1	-	TGTGCCACCAGCAGTGATCCTTTGCGGGAGGGAAAGAATGAGCAGTTCTTC	CATSSDPLREGKNEQFF
TRBD1	15	TRBV15	TRBJ2-4	-	TGTGCCACCAGCACCGAGACAGGGATCAAAAACATTCAGTACTTC	CATSTETGIKNIQYF
TRBD1	13	TRBV29-1	TRBJ1-2	-	TGCAGCGTTTCGGGACAGGGAGACTATGGCTACACCTTC	CSVSGQGDYGYTF
TRBD1	15	TRBV4-2	TRBJ1-2	-	TGTGCCAGCAGCCTAGGACAGGGGGCCAACTATGGCTACACCTTC	CASSLGQGANYGYTF
TRBD1	13	TRBV7-9	TRBJ2-7	-	TGTGCCAGCAGCCTAACGACAGGGAACGAGCAGTACTTC	CASSLTTGNEQYF